The clone carrying this T cell receptor beta chain turned up a few times. What it binds is not known. Conversion of TCR transcripts into cDNA relied on 5'RACE template switching, which added a universal primer site and UMIs. TCRdb re-called the 5' RACE reads with MiXCR, one entry per CDR3 protein. This table has 400,000 to 450,000 distinct CDR3 sequences, roughly 20% appearing once. The germline V and J ends were trimmed by 8 bases and 1 base, with 15 bases remaining between them. This CDR3 region has 15 residues. In germline, CDR1 is ENHRY, CDR2 SYGVKD. The data belong to a study of T cells after yellow fever vaccination. Study-wide results and caveats: Secondary responses were weaker yet peaked faster, day 5 versus 15. Reappearance after the booster was observed for most primary-vaccination clones (96% CD4, roughly 90% CD8). Abundant contaminating clonotypes from the bulk population could appear in FACS-sorted repertoires.

This TCR derives from a man younger than 30 who received the YFV17D yellow fever vaccine. Sample: PBMCs, taken before the yellow fever booster vaccination. The genes are TRBV10-3 and TRBJ2-1; tentative D call: TRBD2 (7 bases). CDR3 amino acids: CAIGGGWRSYNEQFF. CDR3 nucleotide sequence: TGTGCCATCGGGGGGGGCTGGCGGTCCTACAATGAGCAGTTCTTC.